This T cell receptor beta chain came from a study of beta chain features in type 1 diabetes. Study-level points and caveats: Still unanswered here is whether HLA type influences TCRB rearrangement. VDJ junctions from patients with type 1 diabetes contained fewer insertions and more deletions.

Cell sorting via CD45RO/CCR7/CD25/CD127/CD95/CD27 was performed to obtain CD4+ naive, central memory, regulatory and stem cell-like memory cells. Since all of the isolated RNA was reverse transcribed, expressed TCRB transcripts were what got sequenced. Clones were sequenced by immunoSEQ multiplex PCR, and TCRdb holds only the in-frame ones, with some missing. The sample has fewer than 650,000 clones, 15% to 18% seen once. Germline trimming cut 6 bases from V and 7 bases from J; bases unmatched to any gene: 11. The CDR3 is 15 amino acids. This clone was seen only a few times. The target antigen is unknown.

Specimen: naive CD4+ T cells from blood. The rearrangement links TRBV23-1 to TRBJ2-7, with TRBD2 identical over 11 bases. TRBV23-1 is an ORF; its function is uncertain. The clonotype was recovered from a man aged 18 to 30 in good health. CDR3 DNA: TGCGCCAGCAGAACTTTGACTAGCGGGGACCCGGAGCAGTACTTC. This translates into CASRTLTSGDPEQYF.